Listed below are T cell receptor beta chains from one sample, sequenced in a study of cytomegalovirus exposure and HLA in healthy donors. TCRdb keeps only in-frame clones here, not all; method: immunoSEQ multiplex PCR. This sample carries 120,000 or so clones, about 78% of them seen once, and the ten largest clones take 8.2%. What was sequenced was PBMCs. All receptors come from a middle-aged woman in good health and CMV-seropositive. The CDR3 runs from the conserved cysteine through the conserved F or W. D genes are given only for firm matches. Clone size is not always given. Where it is, it says once, few, many or a class for expanded clones.

v_call	d_call	j_call	clone_size	cdr3_nt	cdr3_aa
TRBV7-9	.	TRBJ2-7	.	TGTGCCAGCAGCTTCAGTCAGGGCGCGGACGAGCAGTACTTC	CASSFSQGADEQYF
TRBV18	.	TRBJ2-1	.	TGTGCCAGCTCACCATCCTCCTCCAGGCCTGAGCAGTTCTTC	CASSPSSSRPEQFF
TRBV7-2	.	TRBJ1-1	few	TGTGCCAGCAGCTTAGATGATGGGGAGGACACTGAAGCTTTCTTT	CASSLDDGEDTEAFF
TRBV5-1	TRBD1	TRBJ2-7	.	TGCGCCAGCAGCCTGGGACAGGGGGCCCCCTACGAGCAGTACTTC	CASSLGQGAPYEQYF
TRBV7-3	.	TRBJ2-1	.	TGTGCCAGCAGCTTAATGGAGGGGGCGGATGAGCAGTTCTTC	CASSLMEGADEQFF
TRBV7-8	.	TRBJ2-7	few	TGTGCCAGCAGCTTTGCAGACGAGGTCTACGAGCAGTACTTC	CASSFADEVYEQYF
TRBV6-5	.	TRBJ2-3	.	TGTGCCAGCAGTTACCCAGAGGAACGCACAGATACGCAGTATTTT	CASSYPEERTDTQYF
TRBV27	TRBD1	TRBJ1-1	few	TGTGCCAGCACAAGACGCGGAACAGGGGGAAAACGTGTGAACACTGAAGCTTTCTTT	CASTRRGTGGKRVNTEAFF
TRBV9	TRBD1	TRBJ1-2	few	TGTGCCAGCAGCACCAACCAGGGGGCTGGCTATGGCTACACCTTC	CASSTNQGAGYGYTF
TRBV5-4	TRBD1	TRBJ2-5	few	TGTGCCAGCAGCCATTCGGGACAGGGTACAGAGACCCAGTACTTC	CASSHSGQGTETQYF
TRBV6-6	TRBD1	TRBJ1-5	.	TGTGCCAGCAGTTACTTGGACAGGTGGGGTAATCAGCCCCAGCATTTT	CASSYLDRWGNQPQHF
TRBV10-3	TRBD2	TRBJ2-1	few	TGTGCCACCTCTAGCGGGGGGGCCTACAATGAGCAGTTCTTC	CATSSGGAYNEQFF
TRBV2	TRBD1	TRBJ1-5	once	TGTGCCAGCAGTTTTACCCGGACAGGGGAGGTCATGTATCAGCCCCAGCATTTT	CASSFTRTGEVMYQPQHF
TRBV7-2	.	TRBJ1-2	.	TGTGCCAGCAGCTTATGGGGGGGCCATGGCTACACCTTC	CASSLWGGHGYTF
TRBV19	.	TRBJ2-1	.	TGTGCCAGTAGTACTCAAACAGGGCCCCTCTACCAGTTCTTC	CASSTQTGPLYQFF
TRBV29-1	TRBD1	TRBJ2-7	.	TGCAGCGTTGTGGGACAGGGACTCGCCTACGAGCAGTACTTC	CSVVGQGLAYEQYF